One sample yielded the 26 T cell receptor beta chains listed below, sequenced in a study of shared clonotypes between healthy human individuals. Sequencing was performed with immunoSEQ multiplex PCR; in TCRdb, only in-frame clones are kept and a portion is missing. Here the sample spans approximately 980,000 clones, approximately 80% being singletons. The sequenced sample was memory CD4+ T cells sorted from blood. Regarding subset: CD45RA-negative fraction. The source is a young man in good health.

The genes are TRBV7-9 and TRBJ2-3; 8 nucleotides align to TRBD2. The V gene end was trimmed by 5 bases and the J gene end by 2 bases; junction bases not matched to a gene: 6. The CDR3 is 15 amino acids. Germline V gene sequence: CDR1 SEHNR, CDR2 FQNEAQ (reference sequence). CDR3 sequence: CASSAPTSATDTQYF. The CDR3 DNA reads TGTGCCAGCAGCGCCCCGACTAGCGCCACAGATACGCAGTATTTT.

The sample holds a few counts of this clone. The rearrangement links TRBV19 to TRBJ2-7; D might be TRBD1 or TRBD2, each matching 5 bases. The CDR3 has 14 residues. The V end was cut by 3 bases, the J end by 0 bases, with 9 bases between. Germline-derived CDR1 and CDR2 are LNHDA and SQIVND (reference sequence). This chain's CDR3 is CASSMGTASYEQYF. CDR3 bases: TGTGCCAGTAGTATGGGGACGGCCTCCTACGAGCAGTACTTC.

V is TRBV7-9 and J is TRBJ1-5; TRBD1 might be the D (5 bases). V lost 5 bases to trimming and J lost 6 bases, with 20 bases between them. Per the germline V gene, CDR1 is SEHNR and CDR2 is FQNEAQ (reference sequence). The CDR3 totals 16 residues. The CDR3: CASSPSGTEGGQPQHF. The CDR3 bases are TGTGCCAGCAGCCCTTCCGGGACGGAGGGAGGTCAGCCCCAGCATTTT.

The chain joins TRBV9 to TRBJ1-1; no definite D call. This CDR3 contains 14 residues. Germline V gives CDR1 SGDLS, CDR2 YYNGEE. The ends were cut back, 1 base at V and 1 base at J, with 8 bases in the middle. CDR3: CASSVSLTNTEAFF. CDR3 DNA: TGTGCCAGCAGCGTAAGCCTGACGAACACTGAAGCTTTCTTT.

This rearrangement joins TRBV11-2 to TRBJ1-4; a possible D gene is TRBD1 (5 bases). Trimming took 5 bases from V and 14 from J, leaving 21 bases between them. Germline V lookup: CDR1 SGHAT, CDR2 FQNNGV. The CDR3 covers 14 residues. The CDR3 DNA reads TGTGCCAGCAGCCCTATACCGCGGGGGGAGTATCTGTTTTTT. Its translation: CASSPIPRGEYLFF.

In DNA, the CDR3 is TGCGCCAGCAGCACATATAACCTAGCGGGGGGTTACAATGAGCAGTTCTTC. Its translation: CASSTYNLAGGYNEQFF. This chain joins TRBV5-1 and TRBJ2-1, with 11 bases identical to TRBD2. Per germline, CDR1 SGHRS and CDR2 YFSETQ. The CDR3 sequence is 17 residues long. V lost 4 bases to trimming and J lost 4 bases; unmatched junction nucleotides: 10.

This rearrangement joins TRBV4-2 to TRBJ2-3; D is possibly TRBD1 (6 bases). Germline V gene data show CDR1 as LGHNA and CDR2 as YNFKEQ. The CDR3 contains 17 residues. Trimming left V 4 bases short and J 2 bases short, with 19 bases between. The CDR3 nucleotides are TGTGCCAGCAGCCCCGCCGGACAGTCCATTAACACAGATACGCAGTATTTT. Its translation: CASSPAGQSINTDTQYF.

The rearrangement joins TRBV5-5 to TRBJ2-7; D might be TRBD2 (5 bases). Germline V gives CDR1 SGHKS, CDR2 YYEKEE (reference sequence). The V end was cut by 5 bases, the J end by 5 bases, with 17 bases between. The CDR3 extends over 14 amino acids. CDR3: CASRPGISQDEQYF. CDR3 DNA sequence: TGTGCCAGCAGGCCCGGGATTTCCCAAGACGAGCAGTACTTC.

The CDR3 DNA reads as TGTGCCAGCAGTGAAATAGGGTTCATCACCGGGGAGCTGTTTTTT. Protein: CASSEIGFITGELFF. V and J are TRBV2 and TRBJ2-2; D is unclear. V lost 2 bases, J lost 4 bases, and 11 bases lay in between. The CDR3 length is 15 residues. Germline V gene sequence: CDR1 SNHLY, CDR2 FYNNEI.

The chain uses TRBV2 and TRBJ1-5; 7 bases map to TRBD1. CDR1 is SNHLY and CDR2 is FYNNEI in the germline V gene. This CDR3 is built from 13 residues. V was clipped by 7 bases and J by 7 bases; unmatched bases: 7. CDR3 nucleotides: TGTGCCAGCATCCAGGGGGAGGGCCAGCCCCAGCATTTT. It is translated as CASIQGEGQPQHF.

This clone was seen more than once but under ten times. The chain recombines TRBV27 with TRBJ2-7; 11 bases align to TRBD2. J was trimmed by 5 bases and V by 4 bases; bases with no gene match: 10. In germline, CDR1 is MNHEY, CDR2 SMNVEV (reference sequence). This CDR3 has 16 residues. This CDR3 reads CASSSLTLAGGDEQYF. The CDR3 DNA sequence: TGTGCCAGCAGTTCCCTAACGCTAGCGGGAGGTGACGAGCAGTACTTC.

V gene TRBV5-4 combines with J gene TRBJ1-1; D perhaps matches TRBD1 (6 bases). The V gene lost 5 bases and the J gene lost 1 base, with 12 bases spanning the gap. Germline V lookup: CDR1 SGHNT, CDR2 YYREEE (reference sequence). This CDR3 comprises 14 residues. The CDR3 DNA sequence: TGTGCCAGCAGAGGAGGGGGGTCGAACACTGAAGCTTTCTTT. Translation gives CASRGGGSNTEAFF.

This clone came up once. J is TRBJ2-5 and V is TRBV9, with D uncertain. Germline lookup yields CDR1 SGDLS and CDR2 YYNGEE. V lost 6 bases, J lost 5 bases, and 8 bases lay in between. The CDR3 is made up of 11 amino acids. In nucleotides, the CDR3 is TGTGCCAGCACCTCCCGGGAGACCCAGTACTTC. It specifies CASTSRETQYF.

This chain's CDR3 is CASGIGLAAYEQYF. The CDR3 region has the DNA TGTGCCAGCGGGATTGGACTAGCGGCATACGAGCAGTACTTC. V and J are TRBV6-6 and TRBJ2-7, with TRBD2 matching over 10 bases. This CDR3 is built from 14 residues. The J segment lost 4 bases and the V segment lost 8 bases, leaving 8 bases of the junction unmatched. Germline values: CDR1 MNHNY, CDR2 SVGAGI (reference sequence).

The chain combines TRBV16 with TRBJ1-1; D uncertain. This CDR3 region has 13 residues. Per germline, CDR1 KGHSY and CDR2 FQNENV. Trimming shortened V by 4 bases and J by 2 bases, and 8 bases separated the two germline ends. For the CDR3, the DNA is TGTGCCAGCAGCCCTCAGGCAAACACTGAAGCTTTCTTT. Its protein is CASSPQANTEAFF.

J is TRBJ2-7 and V is TRBV6-5; the D call may be TRBD1 or TRBD2 (6 bases each). Germline V gene data show CDR1 as MNHEY and CDR2 as SVGAGI. CDR3 length: 14 amino acids. Trimming took off 5 bases at V and 3 bases at J, with 14 bases between the two ends. The CDR3 nucleotides read TGTGCCAGCAGTCGAACCGGGGGCCTCTACGAGCAGTACTTC. Encoded protein: CASSRTGGLYEQYF.

This chain joins TRBV27 and TRBJ1-3; D is uncertain. Germline V gene lookup returns CDR1 MNHEY and CDR2 SMNVEV (reference sequence). With 4 bases removed from V and 2 bases from J, the gap between germline ends came to 15 bases. The CDR3 contains 16 residues. CDR3 nucleotides: TGTGCCAGCAGTTACCCGAGAGGGATTCCTGGAAACACCATATATTTT. It yields the protein CASSYPRGIPGNTIYF.

Concerning this clone itself: A read error may be the cause here, since a much bigger clone is one base away. The CDR3 coding sequence is TGTGCCAGCAGCGCTAGCACAGATACGCAGTATTTT. The encoded protein is CASSASTDTQYF. The V call is TRBV11-3, the J call TRBJ2-3; D remains unclear. The germline gives CDR1 SGHNT, CDR2 YENEEA. This CDR3 is built from 12 residues. The ends were cut back, 5 bases at V and 0 bases at J, with 3 bases in the middle.

The chain carries TRBV2 and TRBJ1-6; D is possibly TRBD1 (5 bases). Trimming removed 6 bases from V and 3 bases from J, with 9 bases in between. From germline, CDR1 is SNHLY and CDR2 FYNNEI. There are 14 residues in the CDR3. The CDR3 is CASSRQFYNSPLHF. DNA of the CDR3: TGTGCCAGCAGCAGACAGTTCTATAATTCACCCCTCCACTTT.

Here the CDR3 DNA reads TGTGCCAGCAGTTTATCAGTGCTGAACACTGAAGCTTTCTTT. This codes for CASSLSVLNTEAFF. The chain carries TRBV28 and TRBJ1-1; D not resolved. The V gene's germline CDR1 is MDHEN and CDR2 SYDVKM. CDR3 length: 14 residues. Trimming removed 1 base at V and 0 bases at J, with 6 bases between.

There are a few counts of this clone. The rearrangement links TRBV7-2 to TRBJ2-7; tentatively, D is TRBD2 (7 bases). The germline V gene encodes CDR1 SGHTA and CDR2 FQGNSA. Trimming pared 2 bases from V and 6 bases from J, leaving 17 bases between. This CDR3 spans 15 amino acids. The CDR3 nucleotides are TGTGCCAGCAGCTTAAAAAGTCGGGGGGCTGGCGAGCAGTACTTC. Translation gives CASSLKSRGAGEQYF.

The chain has TRBV9 and TRBJ1-4, with 7 bases that match TRBD1. CDR3 length: 14 residues. V dropped 2 bases and J dropped 8; count of bases not matched to a gene: 6. CDR1 and CDR2 from the germline V gene are SGDLS and YYNGEE. This CDR3 reads CASSVTGVKEKLFF. In DNA, the CDR3 is TGTGCCAGCAGCGTCACAGGGGTTAAGGAAAAACTGTTTTTT. The variable domain in full, completed from reference TRBV9 and TRBJ1-4, reads DSGVTQTPKHLITATGQRVTLRCSPRSGDLSVYWYQQSLDQGLQFLIQYYNGEERAKGNILERFSAQQFPDLHSELNLSSLELGDSALYFCASSVTGVKEKLFFGSGTQLSVL.

This clone was seen a single time. This chain connects TRBV5-1 to TRBJ2-3; no definite D call. The CDR3 sequence is 15 residues long. V lost 0 bases, J lost 1 base, and 9 bases lay in between. Germline V gene lookup returns CDR1 SGHRS and CDR2 YFSETQ. Here the CDR3 reads CASSLAEKGTDTQYF. CDR3 bases: TGCGCCAGCAGCTTGGCCGAGAAGGGCACAGATACGCAGTATTTT.

CDR3 region: CASSYSILAYEQYF. The DNA of the CDR3 is TGTGCCAGCAGTTACTCGATATTGGCCTACGAGCAGTACTTC. The chain uses TRBV6-5 and TRBJ2-7; D gene unclear. The germline CDR1 and CDR2 sequences are MNHEY and SVGAGI. Trimming removed 0 bases at V and 2 bases at J, with 8 bases between. The CDR3 totals 14 residues.

The chain uses TRBV21-1 and TRBJ1-6; the tabulated D call, TRBD1, remains unverified against the DNA. TRBV21-1 is assigned pseudogene status. This CDR3 is 16 amino acids long. The DNA of the CDR3 is TGTGCCAGCAGCAAACGATTTCGGACAGATAATTCACCCCTCCACTTT. Translating gives CASSKRFRTDNSPLHF.

V and J are TRBV18 and TRBJ1-5, with D tentatively TRBD1 (6 bases). Trimming took off 3 bases at V and 5 bases at J, with 14 bases between the two ends. This CDR3 has 15 residues. The germline gives CDR1 KGHSH, CDR2 LQKENI. CDR3 residues: CASSPRGGLDQPQHF. As DNA, the CDR3 is TGTGCCAGCTCACCTCGAGGGGGGTTGGATCAGCCCCAGCATTTT. Full variable domain (outside the CDR3, taken from reference TRBV18 and TRBJ1-5): NAGVMQNPRHLVRRRGQEARLRCSPMKGHSHVYWYRQLPEEGLKFMVYLQKENIIDESGMPKERFSAEFPKEGPSILRIQQVVRGDSAAYFCASSPRGGLDQPQHFGDGTRLSIL.